Sequencing of this TCR beta chain was carried out in a study of cytomegalovirus exposure and HLA in healthy donors. Study results and caveats: A further, later analysis showed that HLA-associated TCR beta chains (compared with equally common others) were more clonally expanded. A missense variant in DCLRE1C was later tied to TCR beta V- and J-gene trimming.

V dropped 5 bases and J dropped 4; count of bases not matched to a gene: 13. The CDR3 is 17 residues long. CDR1 and CDR2 (germline): KGHSH, LQKENI. To note about this clone: What it binds is not known.

Researchers ran the PCR with 60 Vbeta and 13 Jbeta primers. This table comes from immunoSEQ multiplex PCR, and its TCRdb copy is limited to in-frame clones, with some not included. The sample yields 100,000 to 150,000 clones, about 74% seen once. The sequenced material came from PBMCs. The chain carries TRBV18 and TRBJ2-5, with 10 bases lining up with TRBD1. This clonotype was obtained from a woman aged 45-65 years in good health and CMV-seropositive. CDR3 DNA: TGTGCCAGCTCATCGACTCCTCCGGGACAGGGGAGAGAGACCCAGTACTTC. This gives the protein CASSSTPPGQGRETQYF.